The 17 T cell receptor beta chains presented below share a single source sample, sequenced in a study of CD4 and CD8 cells across lung adenocarcinoma regions. TCRdb used MiXCR to reprocess the PCR reads, holding one entry per CDR3 protein. The data show 3,500 to 5,000 distinct CDR3 sequences, approximately 50% seen once. The source material was CD4+ T cells from the margin of a lung tumor. The source is a female donor with lung adenocarcinoma. The CD4 and CD8 labels of this study may be unreliable.

Only one count was recorded for this clonotype. This CDR3 is CASSENSYEQYF. CDR3 nucleotides: TGCGCCAGCAGTGAAAACTCCTACGAGCAGTACTTC. The rearrangement uses TRBV10-1 and TRBJ2-7; D remains unclear. V dropped 3 bases and J dropped 0 bases, with 3 bases sitting between them. The CDR3 length is 12 residues. CDR1 WNHNN and CDR2 SYGVQD come from the germline V gene (reference sequence).

The J gene is TRBJ2-1, the V gene TRBV14; 7 bases agree with TRBD1. V gave up 1 base and J gave up 1 base; unmatched junction bases: 7. The length of the CDR3 is 17 residues. Germline V CDR1 and CDR2: SGHDN, FVKESK. The CDR3 here is CASSQADRAGSYNEQFF. The CDR3 coding sequence is TGTGCCAGCAGCCAAGCCGACAGGGCTGGATCCTACAATGAGCAGTTCTTC.

This chain joins TRBV27 and TRBJ2-3, with 8 nucleotides matching TRBD2. The CDR3 is 14 residues long. The germline CDR1 and CDR2 sequences are MNHEY and SMNVEV (reference sequence). CDR3 sequence reads: CAGSGGRHPDTQYF. CDR3 nucleotides: TGTGCGGGGAGCGGGGGACGGCACCCAGATACGCAGTATTTT.

In this sample, this clonotype turned up once. The junction does not match germline at one end; this may be a read error. The gene calls are TRBV27 and TRBJ2-3; possible D gene TRBD1, 6 bases. This CDR3 has 18 amino acids. Germline assignment: CDR1 MNHEY and CDR2 SMNVEV (reference sequence). CDR3 in DNA: TGTGCCAGCAGTTTTGTGAGGAGCACTAGGGGGAGTAAAAACATGCAGTATTTC. Protein sequence: CASSFVRSTRGSKNMQYF.

The V call is TRBV10-3, the J call TRBJ2-4, with D tentatively TRBD1 (6 bases). With the DNA end fitting TRBJ2-3 better, the J assignment may be wrong. The CDR3 loop spans 15 amino acids. Germline lookup yields CDR1 ENHRY and CDR2 SYGVKD. The CDR3 DNA follows: TGTGCCATCAGTGCGGGGCTGGGGGACAAAAACATTCAGTATTTT. Translated: CAISAGLGDKNIQYF.

This chain uses TRBV14 with TRBJ1-1, with no clear D. CDR1 is SGHDN and CDR2 is FVKESK in the germline V gene. Trimming pared 7 bases from V and 0 bases from J, leaving 9 bases between. CDR3 length: 13 residues. The CDR3 protein is CASKNIMNTEAFF. The CDR3, as DNA: TGTGCCAGCAAAAATATTATGAACACTGAAGCTTTCTTT.

Remarks on this clonotype: At one end, the junction sequence differs from germline, possibly due to a read error. V and J are TRBV27 and TRBJ2-2, with a weak D call TRBD2 (5 bases). The length of the CDR3 is 17 residues. Looked up from germline, CDR1 is MNHEY and CDR2 is SMNVEV (reference sequence). For the CDR3, the DNA is TGTGCCAGCAGTTTTATATACAGCCGTTTTAGCACCGGGGAGCTGTATTTT. Protein: CASSFIYSRFSTGELYF.

The chain's CDR3 is CASTLPGQGADEQFF. The CDR3 DNA is TGTGCCAGCACCTTACCGGGACAGGGGGCCGATGAGCAGTTCTTC. This chain connects TRBV28 to TRBJ2-1; 12 nucleotides line up with TRBD1. The J segment lost 8 bases and the V segment lost 7 bases, leaving 9 bases of the junction unmatched. The CDR3 has 15 amino acids. Looked up from germline, CDR1 is MDHEN and CDR2 is SYDVKM.

This clonotype came up once. A much more abundant neighbour one base away suggests this may be a read error. V and J are TRBV27 and TRBJ2-1, with TRBD2 matching 8 bases. The CDR3 has 16 residues. In germline, CDR1 is MNHEY, CDR2 SMNVEV (reference sequence). The J segment lost 8 bases and the V segment lost 6 bases, leaving 15 bases of the junction unmatched. The CDR3 DNA follows: TGTGCCAGCAGCTCTCCGGGGAATAGCGGGACTTATGAGCAGTTCTTC. This codes for CASSSPGNSGTYEQFF.

The gene calls are TRBV6-1 and TRBJ2-1; 10 bases agree with TRBD1. The tail of the sequence fits TRBJ2-7 better, so the J call may be wrong. Germline lookup yields CDR1 MNHNS and CDR2 SASEGT. CDR3 size: 13 residues. CDR3 loop: CASSTRTGGKQYF. As DNA, the CDR3 is TGTGCCAGCAGTACCCGGACAGGGGGTAAGCAGTACTTC.

To note about this clonotype: At one end the junction does not follow the germline gene, possibly because of a read error. This rearrangement joins TRBV6-5 to TRBJ2-3; D is unresolved. This CDR3 comprises 15 residues. The germline V gene encodes CDR1 MNHEY and CDR2 SVGAGI. CDR3 sequence reads: CASSYSMGPPETQYF. As DNA, the CDR3 is TGTGCCAGCAGTTACTCTATGGGTCCCCCAGAGACGCAGTATTTT.

Only one count was recorded for this clonotype. This may stem from a read error, because a much larger clone lies one nucleotide away. This chain joins TRBV6-1 and TRBJ2-1, with no clear D. CDR1 is MNHNS, CDR2 SASEGT, per germline. This CDR3 has 14 residues. The V end lost 10 bases, the J end lost 10 bases, and 23 bases lay between the germline ends. DNA for the CDR3: TGTGCCACCCCTAAAAAGCTTCACTTCTACGAGCAGTTCTTC. Its translation: CATPKKLHFYEQFF.

This clonotype was found a few times. The chain recombines TRBV9 with TRBJ2-1, with TRBD1 matching over 8 bases. The V gene's germline CDR1 is SGDLS and CDR2 YYNGEE. V dropped 3 bases and J dropped 9; count of bases not matched to a gene: 14. CDR3 length: 16 amino acids. In DNA form, the CDR3 reads TGTGCCAGCAGCGACCCAGGGGGCGGCGAAGCCCCTGAGCAGTTCTTC. Residues: CASSDPGGGEAPEQFF.

In its sample, this clonotype ranks as medium-sized (0.01 to 0.1%). The V call is TRBV6-1, the J call TRBJ2-4; 7 positions match TRBD1. The CDR3 has 14 residues. After removal of 8 bases from V and 5 bases from J, the junction contained 9 bases not matched to a gene. Germline V lookup: CDR1 MNHNS, CDR2 SASEGT. The DNA for the CDR3 is TGTGCCAGCGGAGACAGGGCATGGGAAAACATTCAGTACTTC. Its protein is CASGDRAWENIQYF.

The chain carries TRBV6-1 and TRBJ2-3, with D possibly matching TRBD1 (6 bases). V was pared by 5 bases and J by 3 bases, with 18 bases between. The CDR3 is made up of 16 amino acids. Germline loops: CDR1 MNHNS, CDR2 SASEGT. CDR3 nucleotides: TGTGCCAGCAGTCCCTGGGAACAGGGTTCAACAGATACGCAGTATTTT. Translation: CASSPWEQGSTDTQYF.

This clonotype was seen at least ten times. The chain combines TRBV7-2 with TRBJ2-3; D is ambiguous. V was shortened by 0 bases and J by 4 bases, with 5 bases between the two germline ends. The CDR3 is made up of 13 amino acids. Germline V gene data show CDR1 as SGHTA and CDR2 as FQGNSA. The CDR3 bases are TGTGCCAGCAGCTTAGCAGCATCAGATACGCAGTATTTT. This encodes CASSLAASDTQYF.

The chain employs TRBV10-3 and TRBJ2-3, with TRBD2 identical over 9 bases. The J call is in doubt because the DNA end fits TRBJ2-7 better. The length of the CDR3 is 15 residues. Germline CDR1 reads ENHRY; CDR2 reads SYGVKD. Written as DNA, the CDR3 is TGTGGCATGGGTGCGGGGGGGGGTGAGGCAGATACGCAGTACTTC. It translates to CGMGAGGGEADTQYF.